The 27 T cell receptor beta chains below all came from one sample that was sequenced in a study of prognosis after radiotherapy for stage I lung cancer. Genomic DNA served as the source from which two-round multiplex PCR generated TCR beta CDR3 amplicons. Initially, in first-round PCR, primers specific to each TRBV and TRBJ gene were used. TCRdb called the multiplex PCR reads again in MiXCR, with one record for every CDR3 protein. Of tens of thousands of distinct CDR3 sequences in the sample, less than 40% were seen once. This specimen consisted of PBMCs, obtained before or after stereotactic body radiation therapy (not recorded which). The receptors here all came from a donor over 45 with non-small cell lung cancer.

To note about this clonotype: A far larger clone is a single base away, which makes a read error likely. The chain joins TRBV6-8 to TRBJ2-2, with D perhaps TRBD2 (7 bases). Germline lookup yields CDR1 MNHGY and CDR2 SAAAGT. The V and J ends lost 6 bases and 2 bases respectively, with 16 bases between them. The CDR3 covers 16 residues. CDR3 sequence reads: CASSAKGGLNTGELFF. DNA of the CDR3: TGTGCCAGCAGCGCAAAGGGGGGGCTCAACACCGGGGAGCTGTTTTTT.

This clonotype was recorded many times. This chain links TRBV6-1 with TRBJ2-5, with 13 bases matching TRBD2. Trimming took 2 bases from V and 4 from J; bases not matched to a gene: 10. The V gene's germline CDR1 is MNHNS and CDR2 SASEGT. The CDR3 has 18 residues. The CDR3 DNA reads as TGTGCCAGCAGTGAACCCACTAGCGGGAGGGACAGGGGAGAGACCCAGTACTTC. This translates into CASSEPTSGRDRGETQYF.

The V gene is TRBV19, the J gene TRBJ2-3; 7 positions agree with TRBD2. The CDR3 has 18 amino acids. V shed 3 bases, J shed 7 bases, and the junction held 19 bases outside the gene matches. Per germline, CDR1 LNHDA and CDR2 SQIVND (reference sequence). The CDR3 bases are TGTGCCAGTAGTATCTCTAGGCCTAGCGGCCAGAGGGAAAATACGCAGTATTTT. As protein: CASSISRPSGQRENTQYF.

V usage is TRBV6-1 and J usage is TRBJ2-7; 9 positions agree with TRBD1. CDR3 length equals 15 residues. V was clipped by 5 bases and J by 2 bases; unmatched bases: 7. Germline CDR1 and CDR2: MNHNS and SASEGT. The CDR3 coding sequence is TGTGCCAGCAGTCACACGGGACAGGGACCCTACGAGCAGTACTTC. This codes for CASSHTGQGPYEQYF.

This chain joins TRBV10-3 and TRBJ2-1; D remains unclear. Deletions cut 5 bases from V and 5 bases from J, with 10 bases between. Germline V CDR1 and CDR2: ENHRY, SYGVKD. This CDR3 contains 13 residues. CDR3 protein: CAISPLKDNEQFF. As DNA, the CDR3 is TGTGCCATCAGTCCACTGAAGGACAATGAGCAGTTCTTC.

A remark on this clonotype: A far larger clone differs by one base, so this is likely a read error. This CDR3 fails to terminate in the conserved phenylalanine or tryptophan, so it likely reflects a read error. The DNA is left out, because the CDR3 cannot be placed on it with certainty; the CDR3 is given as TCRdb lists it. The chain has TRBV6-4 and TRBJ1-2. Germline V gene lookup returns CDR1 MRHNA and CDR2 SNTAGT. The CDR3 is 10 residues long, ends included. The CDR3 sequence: CASSERTALL.

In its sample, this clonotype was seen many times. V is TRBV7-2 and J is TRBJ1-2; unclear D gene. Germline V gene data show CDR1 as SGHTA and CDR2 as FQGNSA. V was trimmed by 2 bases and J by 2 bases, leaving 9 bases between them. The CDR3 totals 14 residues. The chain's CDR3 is CASSLLKQNYGYTF. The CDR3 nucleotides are TGTGCCAGCAGCTTACTTAAACAAAACTATGGCTACACCTTC.

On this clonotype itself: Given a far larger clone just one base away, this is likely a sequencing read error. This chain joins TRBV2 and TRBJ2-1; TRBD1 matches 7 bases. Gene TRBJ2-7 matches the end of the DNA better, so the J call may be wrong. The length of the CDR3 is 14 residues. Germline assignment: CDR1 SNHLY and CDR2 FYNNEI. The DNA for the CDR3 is TGTGCCAGCTCTCACAGGGGTCCCCTCGGGCAGCAGTACTTC. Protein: CASSHRGPLGQQYF.

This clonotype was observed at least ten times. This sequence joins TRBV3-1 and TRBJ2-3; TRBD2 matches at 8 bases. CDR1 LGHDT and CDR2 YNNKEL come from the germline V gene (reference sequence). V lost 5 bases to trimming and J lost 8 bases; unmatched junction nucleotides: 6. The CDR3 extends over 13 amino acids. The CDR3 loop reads CASSGTSRGTQYF. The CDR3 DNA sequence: TGTGCCAGCAGCGGGACTAGTAGAGGTACGCAGTATTTT.

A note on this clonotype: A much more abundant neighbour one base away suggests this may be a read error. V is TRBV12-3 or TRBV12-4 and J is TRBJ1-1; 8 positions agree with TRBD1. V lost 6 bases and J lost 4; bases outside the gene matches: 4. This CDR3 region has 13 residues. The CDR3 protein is CASRLTGGTEAFF. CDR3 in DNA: TGTGCCAGCAGACTAACAGGGGGCACTGAAGCTTTCTTT.

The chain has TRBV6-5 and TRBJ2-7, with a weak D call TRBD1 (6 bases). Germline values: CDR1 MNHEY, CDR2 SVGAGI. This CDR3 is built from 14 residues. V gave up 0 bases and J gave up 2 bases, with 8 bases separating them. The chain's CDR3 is CASSYSPGAYEQYF. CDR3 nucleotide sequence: TGTGCCAGCAGTTACTCGCCAGGGGCCTACGAGCAGTACTTC.

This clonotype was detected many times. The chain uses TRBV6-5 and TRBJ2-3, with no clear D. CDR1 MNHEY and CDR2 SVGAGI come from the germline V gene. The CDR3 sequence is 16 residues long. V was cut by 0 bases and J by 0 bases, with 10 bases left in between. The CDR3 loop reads CASSYSTWLSTDTQYF. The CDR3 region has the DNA TGTGCCAGCAGTTACTCAACATGGCTTAGCACAGATACGCAGTATTTT.

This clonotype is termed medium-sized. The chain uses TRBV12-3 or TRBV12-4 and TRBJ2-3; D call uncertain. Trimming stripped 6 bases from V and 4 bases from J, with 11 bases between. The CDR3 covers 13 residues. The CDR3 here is CASSLTKADTQYF. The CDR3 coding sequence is TGTGCCAGCAGCTTAACTAAGGCAGATACGCAGTATTTT.

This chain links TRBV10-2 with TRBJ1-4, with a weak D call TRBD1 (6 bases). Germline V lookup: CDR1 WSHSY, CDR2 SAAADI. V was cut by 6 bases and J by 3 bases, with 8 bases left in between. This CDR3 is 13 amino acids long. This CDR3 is CASRTGSNEKLFF. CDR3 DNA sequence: TGCGCCAGCAGAACAGGGTCTAATGAAAAACTGTTTTTT.

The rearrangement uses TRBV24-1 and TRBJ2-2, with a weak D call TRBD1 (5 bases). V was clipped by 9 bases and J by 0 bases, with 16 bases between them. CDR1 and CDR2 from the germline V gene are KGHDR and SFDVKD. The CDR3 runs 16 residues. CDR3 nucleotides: TGTGCCACCCAAAGGACATCCCTCGCGAACACCGGGGAGCTGTTTTTT. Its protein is CATQRTSLANTGELFF.

CDR3 in DNA: TGTGCCAGCAGCACAGGCCCCTCTGGAAACACCATATATTTT. Protein: CASSTGPSGNTIYF. The chain uses TRBV27 and TRBJ1-3, with D tentatively TRBD1 (5 bases). CDR1 and CDR2 from the germline V gene are MNHEY and SMNVEV (reference sequence). This CDR3 is built from 14 residues. Trimming removed 6 bases at V and 0 bases at J, with 9 bases between.

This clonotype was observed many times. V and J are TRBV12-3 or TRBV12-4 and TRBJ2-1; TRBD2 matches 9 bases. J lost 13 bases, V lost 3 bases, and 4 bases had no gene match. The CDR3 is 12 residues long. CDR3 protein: CASSFSLAGQFF. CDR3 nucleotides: TGTGCCAGCAGTTTCTCCCTAGCGGGACAGTTCTTC.

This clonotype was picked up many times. The CDR3 loop is CASSMGRAQYF. Written as DNA, the CDR3 is TGTGCCAGTAGTATGGGTAGGGCCCAGTACTTC. The chain links TRBV19 to TRBJ2-5; no clear D gene. V lost 3 bases to trimming and J lost 9 bases, with 8 bases between them. The CDR3 runs 11 residues. Germline V CDR1 and CDR2: LNHDA, SQIVND (reference sequence).

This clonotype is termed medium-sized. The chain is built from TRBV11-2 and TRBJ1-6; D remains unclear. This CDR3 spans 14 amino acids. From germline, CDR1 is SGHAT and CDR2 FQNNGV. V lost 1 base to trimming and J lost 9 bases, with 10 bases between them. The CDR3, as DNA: TGTGCCAGCAGCTTAGCTCAGGAAGGTTCACCCCTCCACTTT. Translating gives CASSLAQEGSPLHF.

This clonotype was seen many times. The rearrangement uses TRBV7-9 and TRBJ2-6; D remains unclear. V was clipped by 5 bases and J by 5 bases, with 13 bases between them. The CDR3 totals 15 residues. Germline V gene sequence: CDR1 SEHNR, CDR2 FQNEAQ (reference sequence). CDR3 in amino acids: CASSPRSTRANVLTF. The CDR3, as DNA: TGTGCCAGCAGCCCCCGCAGTACCCGGGCCAACGTCCTGACTTTC.

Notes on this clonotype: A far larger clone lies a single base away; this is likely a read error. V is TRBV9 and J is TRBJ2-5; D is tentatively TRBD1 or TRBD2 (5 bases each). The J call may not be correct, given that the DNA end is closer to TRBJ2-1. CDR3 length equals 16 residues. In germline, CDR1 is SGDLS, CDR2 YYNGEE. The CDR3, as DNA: TGTGCCAGCAGCGCTCGGGTGGGGGTCAGCCGGGATGAGCAGTTCTTC. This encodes CASSARVGVSRDEQFF.

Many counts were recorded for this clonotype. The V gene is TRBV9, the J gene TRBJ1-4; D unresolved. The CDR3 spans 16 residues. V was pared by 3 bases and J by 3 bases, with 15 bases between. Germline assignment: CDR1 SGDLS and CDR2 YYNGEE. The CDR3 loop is CASSAFSGRSNEKLFF. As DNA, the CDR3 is TGTGCCAGCAGCGCATTTTCCGGGAGGTCTAATGAAAAACTGTTTTTT.

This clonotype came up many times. CDR3 sequence reads: CASMTAGQGHGEQFF. CDR3 DNA sequence: TGCGCCAGCATGACCGCAGGACAGGGTCATGGTGAGCAGTTCTTC. V and J are TRBV5-1 and TRBJ2-1; 8 bases are shared with TRBD1. The CDR3 has 15 residues. Trimming at V came to 6 bases and at J to 9 bases, leaving 14 bases not matched to a gene. Per the germline V gene, CDR1 is SGHRS and CDR2 is YFSETQ.

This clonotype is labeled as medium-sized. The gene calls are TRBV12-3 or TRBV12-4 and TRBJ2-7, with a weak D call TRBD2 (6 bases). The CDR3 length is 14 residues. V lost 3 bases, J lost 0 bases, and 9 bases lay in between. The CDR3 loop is CASSFGGASYEQYF. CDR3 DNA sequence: TGTGCCAGCAGTTTCGGAGGGGCCTCCTACGAGCAGTACTTC.

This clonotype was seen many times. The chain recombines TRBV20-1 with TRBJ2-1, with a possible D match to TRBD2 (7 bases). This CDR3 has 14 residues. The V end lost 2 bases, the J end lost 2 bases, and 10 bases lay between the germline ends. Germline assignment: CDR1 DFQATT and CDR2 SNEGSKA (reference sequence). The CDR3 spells CSARRGDTYNEQFF. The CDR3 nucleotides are TGCAGTGCTAGACGGGGGGACACCTACAATGAGCAGTTCTTC.

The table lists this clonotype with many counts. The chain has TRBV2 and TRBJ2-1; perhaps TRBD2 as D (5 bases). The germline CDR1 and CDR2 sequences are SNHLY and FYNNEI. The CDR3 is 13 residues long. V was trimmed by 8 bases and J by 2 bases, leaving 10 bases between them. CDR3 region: CASERGTYNEQFF. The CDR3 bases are TGTGCCAGCGAGAGAGGGACCTACAATGAGCAGTTCTTC. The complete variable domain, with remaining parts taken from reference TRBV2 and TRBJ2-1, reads EPEVTQTPSHQVTQMGQEVILRCVPISNHLYFYWYRQILGQKVEFLVSFYNNEISEKSEIFDDQFSVERPDGSNFTLKIRSTKLEDSAMYFCASERGTYNEQFFGPGTRLTVL.

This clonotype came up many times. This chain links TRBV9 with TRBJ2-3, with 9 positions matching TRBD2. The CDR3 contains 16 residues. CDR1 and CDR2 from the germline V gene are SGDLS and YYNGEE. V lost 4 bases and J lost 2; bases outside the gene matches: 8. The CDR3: CASSPMTSGATDTQYF. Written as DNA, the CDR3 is TGTGCCAGCAGCCCAATGACTAGCGGAGCCACAGATACGCAGTATTTT.